Below, 18 T cell receptor beta chains from the same sample are listed, as sequenced in a study of response to subunit inactivated influenza vaccine (dated by TCRdb to 2016 to 2019). Library creation used RT-PCR. Sequencer: Illumina HiSeq 2500. Starting from the raw public reads, TCRdb applied fastp trimming at Q25, assembled clones with MiXCR and retained in-frame beta chains. Rows with one shared CDR3 protein collapse into an entry with the most common genes and DNA. The sample profile shows about 650,000 distinct CDR3 sequences; approximately 15% of them were found once. The ten largest clones add up to more than 9% of the sample. This specimen consisted of PBMCs from blood, obtained approximately 12 days after vaccination. The source is a man aged 45-65 years who received an inactivated influenza vaccine. Donor details come from another sample of the same person, matched by shared clones.

This clonotype was found many times. This chain links TRBV27 with TRBJ2-3; 13 nucleotides agree with TRBD2. Germline-derived CDR1 and CDR2 are MNHEY and SMNVEV (reference sequence). Trimming at V came to 5 bases and at J to 4 bases, leaving 6 bases not matched to a gene. This CDR3 is built from 16 residues. CDR3 in DNA: TGTGCCAGCAGTATTCGACTAGCGGGAGGTCCAGATACGCAGTATTTT. Protein product: CASSIRLAGGPDTQYF.

V usage is TRBV11-2 and J usage is TRBJ2-3; 12 nucleotides align to TRBD2. The CDR3 covers 19 residues. The V segment lost 2 bases and the J segment 0 bases; nucleotides outside the gene matches: 9. The germline gives CDR1 SGHAT, CDR2 FQNNGV. CDR3 nucleotide sequence: TGTGCCAGCAGCTTATATGGACTAGCGGGAAGTAAAAGCACAGATACGCAGTATTTT. Its translation: CASSLYGLAGSKSTDTQYF. The full variable domain, rest sourced from reference TRBV11-2 and TRBJ2-3, is EAGVAQSPRYKIIEKRQSVAFWCNPISGHATLYWYQQILGQGPKLLIQFQNNGVVDDSQLPKDRFSAERLKGVDSTLKIQPAKLEDSAVYLCASSLYGLAGSKSTDTQYFGPGTRLTVL.

This clonotype has a handful of counts. The CDR3 sequence is CASSRANSYEQYF. The CDR3 coding sequence is TGTGCCAGCAGTCGAGCGAACTCCTACGAGCAGTACTTC. The rearrangement links TRBV6-1 to TRBJ2-7, with unresolved D. Trimming cost V 5 bases and J 0 bases, with 8 bases left between them. The CDR3 covers 13 residues. CDR1 and CDR2 from the germline V gene are MNHNS and SASEGT.

This rearrangement joins TRBV11-1 to TRBJ2-5; 15 bases fit TRBD2. From germline, CDR1 is SGHAT and CDR2 FQDESV (reference sequence). V lost 5 bases, J lost 3 bases, and 10 bases stayed unmatched. This CDR3 has 18 amino acids. In nucleotides, the CDR3 is TGTGCCAGCAGCCACGGGACTAGCGGGAGGTCGGCCAAAGAGACCCAGTACTTC. This gives the protein CASSHGTSGRSAKETQYF.

The rearrangement links TRBV4-1 to TRBJ2-3; D is uncertain. The CDR3 loop spans 15 amino acids. CDR1 and CDR2 from the germline V gene are MGHRA and YSYEKL. Trimming removed 1 base from V and 0 bases from J, with 8 bases in between. CDR3 sequence reads: CASSQVVSSTDTQYF. In DNA, the CDR3 is TGCGCCAGCAGCCAAGTGGTGTCTAGCACAGATACGCAGTATTTT.

This clonotype was seen repeatedly, ten times or more. The chain recombines TRBV5-1 with TRBJ1-2; the match to TRBD1 covers 10 bases. Unmatched junction bases numbered 8, after V lost 2 bases and J lost 13 bases. Germline loops: CDR1 SGHRS, CDR2 YFSETQ. The CDR3 is 13 residues long. The CDR3 DNA reads as TGCGCCAGCAGCTTCGGGACAGGGGATGATACCACCTTC. It is translated as CASSFGTGDDTTF. Variable domain in full (rest from reference TRBV5-1 and TRBJ1-2): KAGVTQTPRYLIKTRGQQVTLSCSPISGHRSVSWYQQTPGQGLQFLFEYFSETQRNKGNFPGRFSGRQFSNSRSEMNVSTLELGDSALYLCASSFGTGDDTTFGSGTRLTVV.

The V and J genes are TRBV20-1 and TRBJ2-7; tentative D call: TRBD2 (5 bases). The CDR3 has 15 amino acids. Germline assignment: CDR1 DFQATT and CDR2 SNEGSKA (reference sequence). Trimming took 0 bases from V and 0 from J, leaving 12 bases between them. The CDR3 region is CSARDTGKNSYEQYF. The CDR3 region has the DNA TGCAGTGCTAGAGATACGGGGAAAAACTCCTACGAGCAGTACTTC.

The chain recombines TRBV7-4 with TRBJ2-3, with a tentative D call TRBD1 (6 bases). The V end lost 5 bases, the J end lost 4 bases, and 16 bases lay between the germline ends. This CDR3 has 15 residues. Germline CDR1 reads SGHVT; CDR2 reads SQSDAQ. CDR3 loop: CASSLTTGFSDTQYF. DNA of the CDR3: TGTGCCAGCAGCCTAACAACAGGGTTTTCAGATACGCAGTATTTT.

The chain employs TRBV5-5 and TRBJ2-2; the D is unclear. The V gene lost 3 bases and the J gene lost 1 base, with 13 bases spanning the gap. This CDR3 is built from 16 residues. Germline CDR1 reads SGHKS; CDR2 reads YYEKEE (reference sequence). CDR3 nucleotide sequence: TGTGCCAGCAGCTCGAAAACAGTGATGAACACCGGGGAGCTGTTTTTT. Translation gives CASSSKTVMNTGELFF.

This clonotype was recorded a few times. CDR3 sequence (DNA): TGTGCCAGCAGTTCCGATGCCCAAAGGAACATTCAGTACTTC. Amino acids: CASSSDAQRNIQYF. V usage is TRBV12-3 or TRBV12-4 and J usage is TRBJ2-4; no firm D call. CDR3 size: 14 residues. The V end was cut by 4 bases, the J end by 7 bases, with 14 bases between.

This clonotype has at least ten counts. J is TRBJ2-5 and V is TRBV25-1, with a possible D match to TRBD1 (6 bases). The germline V gene encodes CDR1 MGHDK and CDR2 SYGVNS. CDR3 length: 13 residues. V shed 4 bases and J shed 4 bases, with 10 bases lying between them. In DNA, the CDR3 is TGTGCCAGCAGTGGTACAGGGAGAGAGACCCAGTACTTC. It yields the protein CASSGTGRETQYF. The full variable domain, with the rest looked up from reference TRBV25-1 and TRBJ2-5, is EADIYQTPRYLVIGTGKKITLECSQTMGHDKMYWYQQDPGMELHLIHYSYGVNSTEKGDLSSESTVSRIRTEHFPLTLESARPSHTSQYLCASSGTGRETQYFGPGTRLLVL.

This clonotype showed up many times. The chain recombines TRBV5-1 with TRBJ1-4; 7 positions agree with TRBD1. The CDR3 is made up of 13 amino acids. Per the germline V gene, CDR1 is SGHRS and CDR2 is YFSETQ. V gave up 4 bases and J gave up 13 bases; unmatched junction bases: 10. CDR3 residues: CASSGMDRRRLFF. As DNA, the CDR3 is TGCGCCAGCAGCGGGATGGACAGGCGTAGACTGTTTTTT.

This clonotype was picked up a small number of times. The chain has TRBV29-1 and TRBJ2-1, with TRBD1 as a possible D gene (6 bases). CDR1 and CDR2 (germline): SQVTM, ANQGSEA. Trimming took 1 base from V and 5 from J, leaving 15 bases between them. CDR3 length: 15 amino acids. The CDR3 loop reads CSVEAYRGKNNEQFF. The CDR3, as DNA: TGCAGCGTTGAAGCGTATAGGGGGAAAAACAATGAGCAGTTCTTC.

This clonotype appeared a few times. J is TRBJ2-6 and V is TRBV7-6; unclear D gene. Germline V gene lookup returns CDR1 SGHVS and CDR2 FNYEAQ. This CDR3 comprises 16 residues. V gave up 2 bases and J gave up 0 bases, with 8 bases separating them. This CDR3 is CASSLFYPSGANVLTF. The CDR3 DNA sequence: TGTGCCAGCAGCTTATTTTATCCCTCTGGGGCCAACGTCCTGACTTTC.

The chain recombines TRBV7-9 with TRBJ2-1; a weak D match, TRBD2 (5 bases). V was trimmed by 5 bases and J by 0 bases, leaving 14 bases between them. The CDR3 runs to 16 residues. The germline gives CDR1 SEHNR, CDR2 FQNEAQ (reference sequence). CDR3 in amino acids: CASSAQSGSSYNEQFF. The DNA for the CDR3 is TGTGCCAGCAGCGCCCAAAGCGGAAGCTCCTACAATGAGCAGTTCTTC.

This chain joins TRBV5-1 and TRBJ2-1; D not certain. The length of the CDR3 is 15 residues. CDR1 is SGHRS, CDR2 YFSETQ, per germline. V lost 4 bases, J lost 0 bases, and 11 bases lay in between. The CDR3 reads CASSVTPSSYNEQFF. The DNA of the CDR3 is TGCGCCAGCAGCGTGACACCGAGCTCCTACAATGAGCAGTTCTTC.

The sample holds a few counts of this clonotype. This chain uses TRBV29-1 with TRBJ2-5; TRBD1 or TRBD2 may be the D gene (5 bases each). This CDR3 is built from 14 residues. V lost 3 bases and J lost 4, with 15 bases in between. Germline CDR1 SQVTM, CDR2 ANQGSEA. This chain's CDR3 is CSVDGAGAGETQYF. CDR3 bases: TGCAGCGTTGATGGGGCCGGGGCCGGAGAGACCCAGTACTTC.

This clonotype occurred a few times. The CDR3 protein is CASRGFGAFNEQFF. As DNA, the CDR3 is TGCGCCAGCAGGGGGTTCGGTGCTTTCAATGAGCAGTTCTTC. The chain links TRBV5-1 to TRBJ2-1; no reliable D call. V dropped 5 bases and J dropped 6 bases, with 15 bases sitting between them. The CDR3 covers 14 residues. CDR1 and CDR2 from the germline V gene are SGHRS and YFSETQ.